A single sample is the source of the 3 T cell receptor beta chains below, sequenced in a study of cytomegalovirus exposure and HLA in healthy donors. The PCR used 60 Vbeta and 13 Jbeta primers. Assay used: immunoSEQ multiplex PCR; TCRdb lists only in-frame clones, some missing. The table records roughly 130,000 clones, under 85% of them present only once. Sequenced input: PBMCs. The receptor source for this set is a man between 18 and 29 years old in good health and CMV-seronegative.

V gene TRBV19 combines with J gene TRBJ1-6, with TRBD1 matching over 9 bases. Germline loops: CDR1 LNHDA, CDR2 SQIVND (reference sequence). This CDR3 is built from 15 residues. With 6 bases clipped from V and 8 bases from J, the junction kept 8 bases outside the gene matches. CDR3 DNA sequence: TGTGCCAGTAGGTTTTCGACAGGGGGTGATTCACCCCTCCACTTT. Amino acid sequence: CASRFSTGGDSPLHF.

The V and J genes are TRBV30 and TRBJ1-1, with TRBD1 matching over 7 bases. The CDR3 length is 15 residues. Germline V gene sequence: CDR1 GTSNPN, CDR2 SVGIG (reference sequence). The V gene end was trimmed by 1 base and the J gene end by 1 base; junction bases not matched to a gene: 6. In nucleotides, the CDR3 is TGTGCCTGGAGTGGTATCAACAGGGGGAACACTGAAGCTTTCTTT. Translated: CAWSGINRGNTEAFF.

V usage is TRBV7-9 and J usage is TRBJ2-1; the match to TRBD2 covers 8 bases. The CDR3 length is 16 residues. V gave up 1 base and J gave up 5 bases; unmatched junction bases: 7. CDR1 is SEHNR, CDR2 FQNEAQ, per germline (reference sequence). The CDR3 sequence: CASSLVPGGKDNEQFF. The CDR3, as DNA: TGTGCCAGCAGCTTAGTACCGGGGGGGAAAGACAATGAGCAGTTCTTC.